This T cell receptor beta chain was obtained from a study of blood T cells in healthy people across ages. Next came a second PCR, run for roughly 7 to 12 cycles, which used a sample-barcoded 5' primer along with a J-beta primer mix. TCRdb reanalysed the 5' RACE reads using MiXCR and keeps one entry per CDR3 protein. There are almost 550,000 distinct CDR3 sequences in the sample; less than 25% occur only once, and under 9% lies in the top ten. Germline loops: CDR1 DFQATT, CDR2 SNEGSKA (reference sequence). CDR3 length: 18 amino acids. V shed 3 bases, J shed 5 bases, and the junction held 19 bases outside the gene matches. This same sample was also part of a study on T cells of mothers and their children. Per that paper: Regardless of relatedness, pairs show thymic selection shaping TCR recombination output in a similar manner.

Material: blood. The chain uses TRBV20-1 and TRBJ2-7; 10 nucleotides align to TRBD2. The sequence was collected from a boy between 10 and 17 years old in good health. CDR3 bases: TGCAGTGCTAGGGCCCCCGGGGAGCGGGGGGGCCGATTTGACGAGCAGTACTTC. This gives the protein CSARAPGERGGRFDEQYF.